This note documents a single T cell receptor (beta chain) sequence. The entry originates in a study of blood T cell repertoires in COVID-19. Study information: The origin of the acute and convalescent COVID-19 samples was the United States, Italy and Spain. PBMCs, B-cell-depleted T cells, or T cells provided the cDNA or gDNA that made up the material.

The CDR3 length is 20 residues. CDR1 and CDR2 (germline): MNHEY, SVGEGT. V gave up 1 base and J gave up 2 bases; unmatched junction bases: 13. In the study's own analysis: Researchers report that nucleated cell counts were estimated from reference gene primer amplification. TCRdb's table, derived via immunoSEQ multiplex PCR, lists solely in-frame clones and lacks some. That table gives V, J and clone size, and the DNA gave D and trimming. The data contain around 70,000 clones, around 77% of them singletons. Sequences were obtained from peripheral blood. The sequence was collected from a human donor in a cohort sampled during active COVID-19. The V and J genes are TRBV6-2 or TRBV6-3 and TRBJ1-5, with 11 bases matching TRBD1. CDR3 DNA sequence: TGTGCCAGCAGTTACTTCCGGGACAGGGGGAGTTTTGGTGGCAATCAGCCCCAGCATTTT. It yields the protein CASSYFRDRGSFGGNQPQHF.